The source of this T cell receptor beta chain is a study of blood T cell repertoires in COVID-19. Study-level information: Sample material is recorded as cDNA or gDNA derived from T cells, B-cell-depleted T cells, or PBMCs.

Assay: immunoSEQ multiplex PCR; the TCRdb copy retains only in-frame clones and omits some. Of about 74,000 clones in the sample, 65% to 85% are singletons; the top ten hold roughly 15%. Germline assignment: CDR1 MNHEY and CDR2 SVGAGI. The trim removed 6 bases at V and 7 bases at J, leaving 3 bases unmatched. This CDR3 is built from 13 residues. The chain recombines TRBV6-5 with TRBJ1-2; TRBD1 aligns across 12 bases. The sequencing sample was made of peripheral blood. The sequence was obtained from a man in his 70s with active or convalescent COVID-19. The CDR3 sequence is CASRPGQGAGYTF. The CDR3 region has the DNA TGTGCCAGCAGGCCGGGACAGGGGGCTGGCTACACCTTC.